This entry features one T cell receptor (beta chain) sequence. The sample holds many counts of this clonotype. It lacks a known antigen. No base qualities exist here, and no much larger clone lies one base off it. Taken with the paper, the label for time point translates to: persistent/refractory GD, antithyroid drugs over 5 years with positive TRAb. RNA was extracted from PBMCs in TRIzol for both TCR sequencing and RNA sequencing. The diagnosis of Graves' disease was made according to American Thyroid Association guidelines. Recruitment of patients was carried out at an endocrinology department in Xi'an, China. Each patient gave approximately 9.7 milliliters of peripheral blood, collected in an EDTA anticoagulant tube. PBMCs were isolated by Ficoll Paque Plus density gradient separation without further T cell sorting. An Agilent 2100 Bioanalyzer and agarose gel were used to assess RNA quality, and a NanoDrop 2000 was used to measure RNA concentration.

The data derive from a study of regulatory T cells in long-lasting Graves disease (dated by TCRdb to about 2021). At the level of the whole study: Persistent Graves' disease meant more than 5 years of antithyroid drug treatment with TSH receptor autoantibodies that stayed positive. The study took place in China and was registered as a clinical trial. On average, persistent Graves' disease patients in the clinical cohort had been on antithyroid drugs for about 9.3 years. TCR sequencing covered around 13 persistent and approximately 20 newly diagnosed Graves' disease patients, 33 samples in total. Persistent Graves' disease patients were compared with newly diagnosed Graves' disease patients by peripheral blood TCR sequencing and RNA sequencing. Results and caveats for the whole study, not just this receptor: Persistent Graves' disease patients showed lower TCR Shannon entropy and fewer highly expanded clones than newly diagnosed patients, suggesting clonal expansion. Sequencing and analysis were limited to the TCR beta chain. The small sample size was acknowledged by the authors as a limitation that may reduce accuracy. A larger number of public clonotypes was shared among persistent patients (2,741) than among newly diagnosed patients (more than 850). Only peripheral blood was studied, because thyroid tissue, the primary lesion, was inaccessible.

Libraries were prepared through multiplex PCR. Instrument on record: Illumina HiSeq 4000. To build TCR beta libraries, CDR3 regions were amplified by Arm-PCR using iRepertoire HTBI primers. Before sequencing, the PCR products underwent gel purification. The published analysis was carried out like this. Across samples, about 64 TRBV and 13 to 15 TRBJ segments were identified and used for gene usage analysis of CDR3 amino acid clonotypes. Filtered high-quality paired reads were merged into contigs using COPE and FqMerger. BLAST was used to align contigs to IMGT TRBV, TRBD and TRBJ reference genes, with CDR3 defined following IMGT. Any clonotype with a frequency above 0.1% was counted as a highly expanded clone. Repertoire diversity was measured by Shannon entropy, and V-J evenness by the Gini coefficient. Public clonotypes were defined as clonotypes shared by more than one individual. The public reads were quality trimmed at Q25 with fastp and then assembled into clones with MiXCR by TCRdb, keeping productive beta chains. Entries that share a CDR3 protein sequence are merged under the most common genes and DNA. Clone size and V and J calls follow TCRdb, not the original study. This sample lists around 430,000 distinct CDR3 sequences; about 22% were detected once. Of the sample, approximately 14% is held by the ten largest clones.

The clonotype originates from a female donor with Graves disease. Specimen: peripheral blood mononuclear cells (PBMCs), collected when the disease was refractory, from a patient treated with antithyroid drugs.

The CDR3 is CASSSGQGVNQPQHF. At the DNA level, the sequence is TGTGCCAGCAGCTCGGGACAGGGGGTTAATCAGCCCCAGCATTTT. The sequence links TRBV7-2 to TRBJ1-5, and 11 junction bases match TRBD1. After removal of 4 bases from V and 4 bases from J, the junction retains 3 bases not matched to a gene. The germline V gene sets CDR1 to SGHTA and CDR2 to FQGNSA. The CDR3 has 15 amino acids, counting the end cysteine and phenylalanine. Kept here is only the CDR3 DNA, which spans 45 bases and is read in frame from base 1.